This T cell receptor beta chain derives from a study of cytomegalovirus exposure and HLA in healthy donors. Study findings and constraints: Highly shared sequence variants in one cluster were likely a sequencing artifact.

CDR1 MRHNA and CDR2 SNTAGT come from the germline V gene. The V segment lost 2 bases and the J segment 8 bases; nucleotides outside the gene matches: 3. The CDR3 consists of 14 residues. The study ran its PCR with 60 Vbeta and 13 Jbeta primers. Sequencing used immunoSEQ multiplex PCR; TCRdb keeps in-frame clones, though not all of them. The sample comprises 89,000 or so clones, about four fifths of which are singletons, and about a tenth rests with the top ten. Comment on this clone: Its antigen is unknown.

Each donor was healthy, and each was a bone marrow donor. This TCR came from a man in his late teens or twenties in good health and CMV-seropositive. V gene TRBV6-4 combines with J gene TRBJ2-1; 10 positions agree with TRBD2. The source material was PBMCs. CDR3 protein: CASSDSGGGDEQFF. The CDR3 DNA reads TGTGCCAGCAGTGACAGCGGGGGGGGTGATGAGCAGTTCTTC.